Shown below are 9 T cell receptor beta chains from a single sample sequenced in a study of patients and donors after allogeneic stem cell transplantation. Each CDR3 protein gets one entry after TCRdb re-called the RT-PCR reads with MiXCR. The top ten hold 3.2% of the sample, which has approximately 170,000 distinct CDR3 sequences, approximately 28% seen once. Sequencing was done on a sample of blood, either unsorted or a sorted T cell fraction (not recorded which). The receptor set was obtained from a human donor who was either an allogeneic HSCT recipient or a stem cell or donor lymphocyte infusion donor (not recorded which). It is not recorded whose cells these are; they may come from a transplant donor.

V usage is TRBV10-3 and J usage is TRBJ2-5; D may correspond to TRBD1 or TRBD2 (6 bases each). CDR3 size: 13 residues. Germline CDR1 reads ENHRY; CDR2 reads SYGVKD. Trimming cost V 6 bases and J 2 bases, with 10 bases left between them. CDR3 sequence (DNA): TGTGCCATCAGGAGGGGGGAGCAAGAGACCCAGTACTTC. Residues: CAIRRGEQETQYF.

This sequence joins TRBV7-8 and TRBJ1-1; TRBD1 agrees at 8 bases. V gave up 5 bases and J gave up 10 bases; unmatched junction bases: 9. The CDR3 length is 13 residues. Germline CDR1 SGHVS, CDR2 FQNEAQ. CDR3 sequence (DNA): TGTGCCAGCAGCCCCAGGACAGGGTCCCGAGCTTTCTTT. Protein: CASSPRTGSRAFF.

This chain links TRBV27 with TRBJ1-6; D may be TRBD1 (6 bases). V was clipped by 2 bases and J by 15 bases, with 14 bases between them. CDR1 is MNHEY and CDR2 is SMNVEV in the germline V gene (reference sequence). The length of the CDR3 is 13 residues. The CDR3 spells CASSLTSGAHLHF. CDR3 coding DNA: TGTGCCAGCAGTTTAACCTCAGGGGCTCACCTCCACTTT.

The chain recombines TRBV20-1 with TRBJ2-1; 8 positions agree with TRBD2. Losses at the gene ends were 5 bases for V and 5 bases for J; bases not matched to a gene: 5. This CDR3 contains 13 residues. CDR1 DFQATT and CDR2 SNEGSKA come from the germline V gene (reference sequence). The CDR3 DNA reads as TGCAGTGCTTGGCGGGGGGCTGACAATGAGCAGTTCTTC. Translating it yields CSAWRGADNEQFF.

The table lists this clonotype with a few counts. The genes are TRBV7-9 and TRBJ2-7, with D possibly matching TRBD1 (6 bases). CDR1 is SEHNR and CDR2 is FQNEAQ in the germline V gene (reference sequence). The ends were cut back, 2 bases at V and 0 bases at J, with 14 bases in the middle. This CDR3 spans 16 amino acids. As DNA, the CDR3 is TGTGCCAGCAGCTTATGGCTGGGGGCGTTCTCCTACGAGCAGTACTTC. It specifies CASSLWLGAFSYEQYF.

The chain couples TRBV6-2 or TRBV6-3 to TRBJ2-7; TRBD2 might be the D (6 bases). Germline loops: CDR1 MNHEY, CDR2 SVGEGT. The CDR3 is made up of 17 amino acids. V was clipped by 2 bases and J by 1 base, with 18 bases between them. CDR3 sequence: CASSYHPLGTGSYEQYF. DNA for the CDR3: TGTGCCAGCAGTTACCACCCCTTAGGGACTGGATCCTACGAGCAGTACTTC.

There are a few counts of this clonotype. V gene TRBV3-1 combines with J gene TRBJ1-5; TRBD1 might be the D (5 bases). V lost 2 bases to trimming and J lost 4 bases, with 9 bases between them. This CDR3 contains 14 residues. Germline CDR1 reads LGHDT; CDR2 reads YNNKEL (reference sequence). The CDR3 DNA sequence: TGTGCCAGCAGCCAACGGAGGGGAAATCAGCCCCAGCATTTT. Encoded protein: CASSQRRGNQPQHF.

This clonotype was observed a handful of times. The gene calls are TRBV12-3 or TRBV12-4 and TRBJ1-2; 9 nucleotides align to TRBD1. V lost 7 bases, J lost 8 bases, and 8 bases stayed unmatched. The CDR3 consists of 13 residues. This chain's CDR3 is CASTYGTGLGYTF. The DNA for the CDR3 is TGTGCCAGCACCTACGGGACAGGGTTGGGCTACACCTTC.

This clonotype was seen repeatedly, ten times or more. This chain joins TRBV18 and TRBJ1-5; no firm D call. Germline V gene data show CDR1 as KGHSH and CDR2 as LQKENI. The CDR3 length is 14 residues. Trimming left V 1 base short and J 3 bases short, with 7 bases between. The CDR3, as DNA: TGTGCCAGCTCACCACAGGCGTTCAATCAGCCCCAGCATTTT. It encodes CASSPQAFNQPQHF.